This T cell receptor beta chain stems from a study of cytomegalovirus exposure and HLA in healthy donors. On the study more broadly: A prior study identified over 100 million unique TCR beta sequences from about 200 million T cells. About 85 million unique TCRs from HLA-typed donors were held in an early release of data. The study's findings and limits: The classifier reportedly diagnosed cytomegalovirus status with high sensitivity and specificity.

A multiplex PCR was run with 60 Vbeta primers and 13 Jbeta primers. Using immunoSEQ multiplex PCR, the repertoire was profiled, and TCRdb retains in-frame clones only, with some absent. The sample shows fewer than 200,000 clones, about three quarters of them seen only once. On this clone itself: Its antigen remains unidentified.

This CDR3 has 15 residues. Per germline, CDR1 SGHRS and CDR2 YFSETQ. V was clipped by 4 bases and J by 4 bases, with 18 bases between them. This TCR was recovered from a woman between 45 and 60 years old in good health and CMV-seropositive. Sequencing was performed on PBMCs. V usage is TRBV5-1 and J usage is TRBJ2-7; the D gene is possibly TRBD2 (6 bases). CDR3 sequence (DNA): TGCGCCAGCAGCGCTACGACTAGTCGTCAGTACGAGCAGTACTTC. It codes for CASSATTSRQYEQYF.